These 29 T cell receptor beta chains came from one sample sequenced in a study of cytomegalovirus exposure and HLA in healthy donors. The PCR contained 60 Vbeta and 13 Jbeta primers. Measured with immunoSEQ multiplex PCR; TCRdb has only the in-frame clones, and not every one. There are about 170,000 clones in the sample, with less than 0.95% held by the top ten. Sequenced: PBMCs. Receptors were obtained from a woman under 30 in good health and CMV-seropositive.

The chain links TRBV7-2 to TRBJ2-6; 13 bases line up with TRBD2. The germline V gene encodes CDR1 SGHTA and CDR2 FQGNSA. CDR3 size: 18 residues. J gave up 0 bases and V 3 bases, and 2 bases lay outside the gene matches. In nucleotides, the CDR3 is TGTGCCAGCAGCTTCCGACTAGCGGGGGGCTCTGGGGCCAACGTCCTGACTTTC. Protein: CASSFRLAGGSGANVLTF.

The chain employs TRBV5-1 and TRBJ2-5; 7 bases line up with TRBD1. The J call may be wrong; the DNA end is better matched by TRBJ2-7. This CDR3 comprises 16 residues. Germline V lookup: CDR1 SGHRS, CDR2 YFSETQ. The CDR3 DNA sequence: TGCGCCAGCAGCGTAGAGGGTCGACAGGGATTCTACGAGCAGTACTTC. Translated: CASSVEGRQGFYEQYF.

V gene TRBV30 combines with J gene TRBJ1-3, with TRBD1 matching 10 bases. J was trimmed by 1 base and V by 4 bases; bases with no gene match: 13. The CDR3 spans 18 residues. In germline, CDR1 is GTSNPN, CDR2 SVGIG (reference sequence). The CDR3 spells CAWTLYRGTGVSGNTIYF. In nucleotides, the CDR3 is TGTGCCTGGACACTTTATAGGGGGACAGGGGTATCTGGAAACACCATATATTTT.

The gene calls are TRBV6-5 and TRBJ2-7; 7 bases line up with TRBD1. The CDR3 totals 16 residues. V lost 0 bases, J lost 9 bases, and 14 bases stayed unmatched. CDR1 is MNHEY, CDR2 SVGAGI, per germline. The CDR3 region is CASSYSRTGHPLVQYF. The DNA of the CDR3 is TGTGCCAGCAGTTACTCGCGGACAGGCCATCCCCTGGTGCAGTACTTC.

CDR3 nucleotides: TGTGCCAGCAGCTTTCACGGTGATGGCTACACCTTC. Translating it yields CASSFHGDGYTF. The chain combines TRBV7-2 with TRBJ1-2; no reliable D call. V was trimmed by 3 bases and J by 6 bases, leaving 8 bases between them. Germline lookup yields CDR1 SGHTA and CDR2 FQGNSA. CDR3 length: 12 residues.

J is TRBJ2-3 and V is TRBV10-2; D might be TRBD1 (6 bases). The CDR3 has 13 residues. Germline V CDR1 and CDR2: WSHSY, SAAADI. Deletions cut 5 bases from V and 9 bases from J, with 15 bases between. CDR3 sequence reads: CASSLYRVDTQYF. CDR3 in DNA: TGCGCCAGCAGTCTCTACAGGGTGGACACGCAGTATTTT.

The chain is built from TRBV19 and TRBJ2-1; 8 bases fit TRBD2. The germline gives CDR1 LNHDA, CDR2 SQIVND (reference sequence). CDR3 length: 17 residues. V lost 8 bases and J lost 2; bases outside the gene matches: 14. Here the CDR3 DNA reads TGTGCCAGTCATAGGGAGTCCGTGCGGGGGGCCTACAATGAGCAGTTCTTC. The encoded protein is CASHRESVRGAYNEQFF.

This CDR3 is CASSLRTGSAYEQYF. The CDR3 DNA sequence: TGTGCCAGCAGCCTTCGGACAGGGTCAGCCTACGAGCAGTACTTC. The genes are TRBV7-8 and TRBJ2-7, with TRBD1 identical over 8 bases. The CDR3 is made up of 15 amino acids. Germline CDR1 is SGHVS and CDR2 is FQNEAQ. V lost 5 bases and J lost 2; bases outside the gene matches: 8. The full variable domain, its missing parts supplied by reference TRBV7-8 and TRBJ2-7, is GAGVSQSPRYKVAKRGQDVALRCDPISGHVSLFWYQQALGQGPEFLTYFQNEAQLDKSGLPSDRFFAERPEGSVSTLKIQRTQQEDSAVYLCASSLRTGSAYEQYFGPGTRLTVT.

The V gene is TRBV30, the J gene TRBJ2-1; 11 bases agree with TRBD2. The germline gives CDR1 GTSNPN, CDR2 SVGIG (reference sequence). This CDR3 is built from 15 residues. Losses at the gene ends were 3 bases for V and 10 bases for J; bases not matched to a gene: 11. The CDR3 region has the DNA TGTGCCTGGAGCAAACTAGCGGGAGTCCTAATGGAGCAGTTCTTC. Protein sequence: CAWSKLAGVLMEQFF.

The chain is built from TRBV30 and TRBJ1-1; no reliable D call. The CDR3 consists of 13 residues. Germline assignment: CDR1 GTSNPN and CDR2 SVGIG (reference sequence). The V and J ends lost 2 bases and 4 bases respectively, with 11 bases between them. CDR3 in DNA: TGTGCCTGGAGTACAAAGGCGGGCACTGAAGCTTTCTTT. The encoded protein is CAWSTKAGTEAFF.

V and J are TRBV30 and TRBJ1-6; D may be TRBD1 (6 bases). CDR1 and CDR2 (germline): GTSNPN, SVGIG (reference sequence). The CDR3 contains 12 residues. Trimming took off 7 bases at V and 7 bases at J, with 11 bases between the two ends. The CDR3 bases are TGTGCCTTGTCCAGGGGAAATTCACCCCTCCACTTT. It is translated as CALSRGNSPLHF.

The genes are TRBV12-5 and TRBJ2-2, with 8 bases matching TRBD1. V shed 1 base and J 0 bases; nucleotides not matched to a gene: 7. This CDR3 region has 18 residues. Germline values: CDR1 LGHNT, CDR2 FRNRAP. The CDR3 loop is CASGLGSRGPANTGELFF. CDR3 in DNA: TGTGCTAGTGGTTTGGGTAGCAGGGGGCCTGCGAACACCGGGGAGCTGTTTTTT.

The V call is TRBV5-1, the J call TRBJ2-2; no reliable D call. CDR1 is SGHRS and CDR2 is YFSETQ in the germline V gene. V was clipped by 0 bases and J by 4 bases, with 13 bases between them. The length of the CDR3 is 16 residues. The CDR3 sequence: CASSLDPRQATGELFF. The CDR3 region has the DNA TGCGCCAGCAGCTTGGACCCCCGGCAGGCCACCGGGGAGCTGTTTTTT.

The chain couples TRBV7-2 to TRBJ1-3; TRBD1 agrees at 9 bases. Per germline, CDR1 SGHTA and CDR2 FQGNSA. V lost 4 bases, J lost 4 bases, and 11 bases stayed unmatched. CDR3 size: 17 residues. CDR3 amino acids: CASSSLGQGYSGNTIYF. The CDR3 nucleotides are TGTGCCAGCAGCTCTCTCGGACAGGGGTATTCAGGAAACACCATATATTTT. The entire variable domain, with the rest obtained from reference TRBV7-2 and TRBJ1-3, is as follows: GAGVSQSPSNKVTEKGKDVELRCDPISGHTALYWYRQSLGQGLEFLIYFQGNSAPDKSGLPSDRFSAERTGGSVSTLTIQRTQQEDSAVYLCASSSLGQGYSGNTIYFGEGSWLTVV.

The chain joins TRBV2 to TRBJ1-6; 8 nucleotides line up with TRBD1. The ends lost 6 bases at V and 0 bases at J; junction bases unmatched: 4. This CDR3 is 16 amino acids long. Germline CDR1 reads SNHLY; CDR2 reads FYNNEI. The chain's CDR3 is CASSQDRGSYNSPLHF. CDR3 nucleotide sequence: TGTGCCAGCAGCCAAGACAGGGGCTCCTATAATTCACCCCTCCACTTT.

The rearrangement uses TRBV6-1 and TRBJ2-4, with D unclear. CDR3 length equals 15 residues. Germline CDR1 reads MNHNS; CDR2 reads SASEGT. The V and J ends lost 7 bases and 3 bases respectively, with 16 bases between them. The CDR3 region is CASIASVQLKNIQYF. CDR3 nucleotide sequence: TGTGCCAGCATAGCCTCGGTCCAACTCAAAAACATTCAGTACTTC.

J is TRBJ2-5 and V is TRBV19, with D perhaps matching TRBD1 (7 bases). CDR3 size: 16 residues. Germline loops: CDR1 LNHDA, CDR2 SQIVND (reference sequence). V lost 4 bases, J lost 2 bases, and 17 bases lay in between. The CDR3 nucleotides are TGTGCCAGTAGTAGGGGGGACAGCTTAATTCAAGAGACCCAGTACTTC. It encodes CASSRGDSLIQETQYF. The entire variable domain, with the rest obtained from reference TRBV19 and TRBJ2-5, is as follows: DGGITQSPKYLFRKEGQNVTLSCEQNLNHDAMYWYRQDPGQGLRLIYYSQIVNDFQKGDIAEGYSVSREKKESFPLTVTSAQKNPTAFYLCASSRGDSLIQETQYFGPGTRLLVL.

DNA for the CDR3: TGTGCCAGCTCACCCCTGACCACAGGGACTGAAGCTTTCTTT. Translated, it gives CASSPLTTGTEAFF. J is TRBJ1-1 and V is TRBV18; D possibly corresponds to TRBD1 (6 bases). V was shortened by 3 bases and J by 5 bases, with 13 bases between the two germline ends. The CDR3 has 14 amino acids. Looked up from germline, CDR1 is KGHSH and CDR2 is LQKENI. Full variable domain (rest looked up from reference TRBV18 and TRBJ1-1): NAGVMQNPRHLVRRRGQEARLRCSPMKGHSHVYWYRQLPEEGLKFMVYLQKENIIDESGMPKERFSAEFPKEGPSILRIQQVVRGDSAAYFCASSPLTTGTEAFFGQGTRLTVV.

V gene TRBV13 combines with J gene TRBJ2-2; D is undetermined. CDR3 size: 12 residues. Germline values: CDR1 PRHDT, CDR2 FYEKMQ (reference sequence). V lost 2 bases to trimming and J lost 6 bases, with 4 bases between them. As DNA, the CDR3 is TGTGCCAGCAGCTTAATATCCGGGGAGCTGTTTTTT. Protein product: CASSLISGELFF.

The J gene is TRBJ1-2, the V gene TRBV18; possible D gene TRBD1, 6 bases. Looked up from germline, CDR1 is KGHSH and CDR2 is LQKENI. The V end was cut by 3 bases, the J end by 5 bases, with 10 bases between. The CDR3 has 13 residues. The CDR3 region is CASSPGQMYGYTF. DNA of the CDR3: TGTGCCAGCTCACCCGGACAGATGTATGGCTACACCTTC.

The chain joins TRBV2 to TRBJ2-5, with 11 positions matching TRBD2. The CDR3 is 16 amino acids. In germline, CDR1 is SNHLY, CDR2 FYNNEI. Losses at the gene ends were 8 bases for V and 0 bases for J; bases not matched to a gene: 8. The CDR3 region is CASEDQLAGDQETQYF. Here the CDR3 DNA reads TGTGCCAGCGAAGATCAACTAGCGGGGGACCAAGAGACCCAGTACTTC.

The chain employs TRBV4-1 and TRBJ1-2, with TRBD1 identical over 7 bases. Trimming at V came to 2 bases and at J to 7 bases, leaving 4 bases not matched to a gene. Germline assignment: CDR1 MGHRA and CDR2 YSYEKL. This CDR3 region has 13 residues. Here the CDR3 reads CASSQRGLRGYTF. The CDR3 region has the DNA TGCGCCAGCAGCCAAAGGGGGCTTCGTGGCTACACCTTC.

The genes are TRBV6-6 and TRBJ2-5, with D possibly TRBD2 on 5 matching bases. CDR3 length: 14 amino acids. In germline, CDR1 is MNHNY, CDR2 SVGAGI (reference sequence). V lost 6 bases, J lost 0 bases, and 11 bases lay in between. CDR3 amino acids: CASSKTGNQETQYF. The CDR3 DNA follows: TGTGCCAGCAGCAAAACGGGGAACCAAGAGACCCAGTACTTC.

V and J are TRBV7-9 and TRBJ2-5; D gene ambiguous. The CDR3 is 11 amino acids. The germline V gene has CDR1 SEHNR and CDR2 FQNEAQ (reference sequence). The germline V and J ends were trimmed by 5 bases and 10 bases, with 11 bases remaining between them. The CDR3: CASSPSIFQYF. In nucleotides, the CDR3 is TGTGCCAGCAGCCCGAGCATTTTCCAGTACTTC.

The chain uses TRBV4-1 and TRBJ1-2; D not resolved. Germline loops: CDR1 MGHRA, CDR2 YSYEKL. Trimming left V 0 bases short and J 4 bases short, with 6 bases between. The CDR3 length is 13 residues. For the CDR3, the DNA is TGCGCCAGCAGCCAAGATTCCCGCTATGGCTACACCTTC. Its protein is CASSQDSRYGYTF.

The chain carries TRBV6-5 and TRBJ1-3, with 7 bases aligning to TRBD1. The germline CDR1 and CDR2 sequences are MNHEY and SVGAGI. The CDR3 has 16 residues. The J segment lost 4 bases and the V segment lost 0 bases, leaving 6 bases of the junction unmatched. The CDR3, as DNA: TGTGCCAGCAGTTACTCGGGTTCAGGGGGAGGAAACACCATATATTTT. It encodes CASSYSGSGGGNTIYF.

The CDR3 DNA is TGCGCCAGCAGCCGGCGGGGGGGTTCTCAGCCCCAGCATTTT. It translates to CASSRRGGSQPQHF. The chain is built from TRBV5-1 and TRBJ1-5; a weak D match, TRBD1 (5 bases). V lost 4 bases and J 6 bases, leaving 14 bases between the germline ends. The CDR3 is 14 residues long. CDR1 and CDR2 from the germline V gene are SGHRS and YFSETQ. The full variable domain, in which reference TRBV5-1 and TRBJ1-5 provide the parts outside the CDR3, is KAGVTQTPRYLIKTRGQQVTLSCSPISGHRSVSWYQQTPGQGLQFLFEYFSETQRNKGNFPGRFSGRQFSNSRSEMNVSTLELGDSALYLCASSRRGGSQPQHFGDGTRLSIL.

V is TRBV6-1 and J is TRBJ2-5; a possible D gene is TRBD2 (6 bases). CDR1 is MNHNS and CDR2 is SASEGT in the germline V gene. This CDR3 region has 15 residues. V lost 1 base, J lost 5 bases, and 14 bases lay in between. The CDR3 coding sequence is TGTGCCAGCAGTGAAGTAATAGTACGGGGGGAGACCCAGTACTTC. Translating gives CASSEVIVRGETQYF.

Here the CDR3 reads CASRGTGVDGYTF. Written as DNA, the CDR3 is TGTGCCAGCAGGGGGACAGGGGTGGATGGCTACACCTTC. This chain uses TRBV6-1 with TRBJ1-2; TRBD1 agrees at 10 bases. Germline assignment: CDR1 MNHNS and CDR2 SASEGT. The length of the CDR3 is 13 residues. V shed 6 bases, J shed 6 bases, and the junction held 4 bases outside the gene matches.